A selection of T cell receptor beta chains follows, all from one sample in a study of blood T cell repertoires in COVID-19. This table comes from immunoSEQ multiplex PCR, and its TCRdb copy is limited to in-frame clones, with some not included. Among about 220,000 clones listed, around four fifths were seen once. The sample consisted of peripheral blood. The source of these receptors is a woman between 65 and 79 years old with acute or convalescent COVID-19. Each CDR3 is given with its conserved first and last residue. The order of the fields is J gene, D gene, V gene, clone size, CDR3 DNA, CDR3 protein. The D gene is left open where the match is weak. Clone size is not always given. Where it is, it says once, few, many or a class for expanded clones.

J gene: TRBJ2-2; D gene: NA; V gene: TRBV10-2; clone size: NA; CDR3 DNA: TGCGCCAGCAGTGAGTCGCTGACAGCGAACACCGGGGAGCTGTTTTTT; CDR3 protein: CASSESLTANTGELFF
J gene: TRBJ1-1; D gene: NA; V gene: TRBV7-2; clone size: few; CDR3 DNA: TGTGCCAGCAGCTTGGACATACTCAACACTGAAGCTTTCTTT; CDR3 protein: CASSLDILNTEAFF
J gene: TRBJ1-2; D gene: TRBD1; V gene: TRBV7-8; clone size: NA; CDR3 DNA: TGTGCCAGCAGCAACCAAGGGGGCTACTATGGCTACACCTTC; CDR3 protein: CASSNQGGYYGYTF
J gene: TRBJ1-2; D gene: NA; V gene: TRBV7-9; clone size: NA; CDR3 DNA: TGTGCCAGCAGCCAAACTAACTATGGCTACACCTTC; CDR3 protein: CASSQTNYGYTF
J gene: TRBJ1-4; D gene: NA; V gene: TRBV27; clone size: NA; CDR3 DNA: TGTGCCAGCAGTCGTGAAGGGGAAGAAAAACTGTTTTTT; CDR3 protein: CASSREGEEKLFF
J gene: TRBJ2-7; D gene: NA; V gene: TRBV11-3; clone size: NA; CDR3 DNA: TGTGCCAGCAGCGTGGGCCTATCCCCCTCCTACGAGCAGTACTTC; CDR3 protein: CASSVGLSPSYEQYF
J gene: TRBJ1-6; D gene: NA; V gene: TRBV6-5; clone size: NA; CDR3 DNA: TGTGCCAGCAGTTACGCATATAGGGGGATTAATTCACCCCTCCACTTT; CDR3 protein: CASSYAYRGINSPLHF
J gene: TRBJ2-3; D gene: NA; V gene: TRBV9; clone size: once; CDR3 DNA: TGTGCCAGCACGAAGACAGGAGCCACAGATACGCAGTATTTT; CDR3 protein: CASTKTGATDTQYF
J gene: TRBJ1-5; D gene: TRBD1; V gene: TRBV5-1; clone size: NA; CDR3 DNA: TGCGCCAGCAGCTTGGGATCAGGGGGAGGTAGCAATCAGCCCCAGCATTTT; CDR3 protein: CASSLGSGGGSNQPQHF
J gene: TRBJ2-7; D gene: TRBD2; V gene: TRBV4-1; clone size: once; CDR3 DNA: TGCGCCAGCAGCCTGGAGGGCGGGGGGGCCTACGAGCAGTACTTC; CDR3 protein: CASSLEGGGAYEQYF
J gene: TRBJ1-1; D gene: TRBD1; V gene: TRBV11-2; clone size: NA; CDR3 DNA: TGTGCCAGCAGCCCCGGACAGGGGGCCGACACTGAAGCTTTCTTT; CDR3 protein: CASSPGQGADTEAFF
J gene: TRBJ2-6; D gene: NA; V gene: TRBV7-8; clone size: NA; CDR3 DNA: TGTGCCAGCAGCTTCAGGGGCTCTGGGGCCAACGTCCTGACTTTC; CDR3 protein: CASSFRGSGANVLTF
J gene: TRBJ1-5; D gene: TRBD1; V gene: TRBV2; clone size: NA; CDR3 DNA: TGTGCCAGCAGAGAGGGGGCAGGGCAGCCCCAGCATTTT; CDR3 protein: CASREGAGQPQHF
J gene: TRBJ2-3; D gene: TRBD1; V gene: TRBV18; clone size: NA; CDR3 DNA: TGTGCCAGCTCATACAACAGGGGCAAGGCAGATACGCAGTATTTT; CDR3 protein: CASSYNRGKADTQYF
J gene: TRBJ2-7; D gene: TRBD1; V gene: TRBV7-2; clone size: NA; CDR3 DNA: TGTGCCAGCAGCCCGGACAGGGGTCCCTACGAGCAGTACTTC; CDR3 protein: CASSPDRGPYEQYF
J gene: TRBJ1-6; D gene: NA; V gene: TRBV7-2; clone size: NA; CDR3 DNA: TGTGCCAGCAGCCTCGGGGGGTGGCCCAGGCACTATTCACCCCTCCACTTT; CDR3 protein: CASSLGGWPRHYSPLHF
J gene: TRBJ2-7; D gene: TRBD1; V gene: TRBV10-1; clone size: NA; CDR3 DNA: TGCGCCAGCAGTGAGGGGACAGGGGGCTACGAGCAGTACTTC; CDR3 protein: CASSEGTGGYEQYF
J gene: TRBJ2-7; D gene: TRBD1; V gene: TRBV19; clone size: NA; CDR3 DNA: TGTGCCAGTAGTCCACGGACAGGTGTTCCCTACGAGCAGTACTTC; CDR3 protein: CASSPRTGVPYEQYF
J gene: TRBJ1-5; D gene: NA; V gene: TRBV6-5; clone size: NA; CDR3 DNA: TGTGCCAGCAGTTCCAGAGGCGGCAATCAGCCCCAGCATTTT; CDR3 protein: CASSSRGGNQPQHF
J gene: TRBJ1-5; D gene: NA; V gene: TRBV6-2/TRBV6-3; clone size: NA; CDR3 DNA: TGTGCCAGCAGCAGGCGGGATAGCAATCAGCCCCAGCATTTT; CDR3 protein: CASSRRDSNQPQHF
J gene: TRBJ2-6; D gene: NA; V gene: TRBV10-2; clone size: NA; CDR3 DNA: TGCGCCAGCAGTGAGGAGGGGGCTGGGGCCAACGTCCTGACTTTC; CDR3 protein: CASSEEGAGANVLTF
J gene: TRBJ1-2; D gene: NA; V gene: TRBV7-9; clone size: once; CDR3 DNA: TGTGCCTTCGAGCCTAACCAAAACTATGGCTACACCTTC; CDR3 protein: CAFEPNQNYGYTF
J gene: TRBJ2-5; D gene: NA; V gene: TRBV4-3; clone size: NA; CDR3 DNA: TGCGCCAGCAGCCAGGCCTCGATGGAGACCCAGTACTTC; CDR3 protein: CASSQASMETQYF
J gene: TRBJ2-7; D gene: TRBD1; V gene: TRBV3-1/TRBV3-2; clone size: NA; CDR3 DNA: TGTGCCAGCAGCCCCCGGGACAGGGACGGTGAGCAGTACTTC; CDR3 protein: CASSPRDRDGEQYF
J gene: TRBJ1-3; D gene: TRBD1; V gene: TRBV5-1; clone size: NA; CDR3 DNA: TGCGCCAGCAGTGGGGACAGCTCTGGAAACACCATATATTTT; CDR3 protein: CASSGDSSGNTIYF
J gene: TRBJ1-3; D gene: TRBD1; V gene: TRBV19; clone size: NA; CDR3 DNA: TGTGCCAGTAGTCCTTGGGACAGGGGGCTTGGTGCTAACTCTGGAAACACCATATATTTT; CDR3 protein: CASSPWDRGLGANSGNTIYF
J gene: TRBJ1-2; D gene: NA; V gene: TRBV4-2; clone size: NA; CDR3 DNA: TGTGCCAGCAGCCAAGAGGGCAGGGGCCACTATGGCTACACCTTC; CDR3 protein: CASSQEGRGHYGYTF
J gene: TRBJ1-1; D gene: NA; V gene: TRBV28; clone size: NA; CDR3 DNA: TGTGCCAGCAGTTCCGACCAACACACGGACAGACCATACACTGAAGCTTTCTTT; CDR3 protein: CASSSDQHTDRPYTEAFF
J gene: TRBJ1-3; D gene: NA; V gene: TRBV6-5; clone size: NA; CDR3 DNA: TGTGCCAGCGGCCGGGGGGCGGGCTCTTCAAACACCATATATTTT; CDR3 protein: CASGRGAGSSNTIYF
J gene: TRBJ1-6; D gene: TRBD1; V gene: TRBV2; clone size: NA; CDR3 DNA: TGTGCCAGCTCCCCGGACAGGGTTAATTCACCCCTCCACTTT; CDR3 protein: CASSPDRVNSPLHF
J gene: TRBJ1-2; D gene: NA; V gene: TRBV20-1; clone size: NA; CDR3 DNA: TGCAGTGCTCCCCGGGGGGCTGGCTACACCTTC; CDR3 protein: CSAPRGAGYTF
J gene: TRBJ2-5; D gene: TRBD1; V gene: TRBV6-5; clone size: NA; CDR3 DNA: TGTGCCAGCAGTTACTCGGACAGGGGTAGAGAGACCCAGTACTTC; CDR3 protein: CASSYSDRGRETQYF
J gene: TRBJ2-3; D gene: TRBD2; V gene: TRBV7-2; clone size: NA; CDR3 DNA: TGTGCCAGCAGCTTAGTAGCGGGGGGGCCAAATACGCAGTATTTT; CDR3 protein: CASSLVAGGPNTQYF
J gene: TRBJ1-1; D gene: TRBD1; V gene: TRBV12-5; clone size: NA; CDR3 DNA: TGTGCTAGTGGTTTGCCCCGAGGAACAGGGGGAGCGAACACTGAAGCTTTCTTT; CDR3 protein: CASGLPRGTGGANTEAFF
J gene: TRBJ1-2; D gene: TRBD1; V gene: TRBV4-1; clone size: once; CDR3 DNA: TGCGCCAGCAGCGCTTTGGGACAGGGCGGGGGCTACACCTTC; CDR3 protein: CASSALGQGGGYTF